This T cell receptor beta chain was recorded in a study of T-cell reconstitution after alpha-beta-depleted transplantation in children. From germline, CDR1 is MNHNS and CDR2 SASEGT. This CDR3 comprises 13 residues. Trimming removed 8 bases from V and 4 bases from J; junction bases left unmatched: 6. Unique molecular identifiers tagged the TCRbeta library. TCRdb re-derived calls from the PCR reads in MiXCR, one entry per CDR3 protein. The table includes about 160,000 distinct CDR3 sequences, over 8.5% detected once. Points from the study as a whole: Reportedly, roughly two months post-transplant, alpha-beta T cells arose from several hundred expanded graft clones. Where some patients showed high TCRbeta diversity at day 60, it came from recipient T cells and thymic progenitors that had survived. Newly produced T cells mostly accounted for T-cell counts and diversity one year post-transplant.

A single count supports this clonotype. Its antigen is still unknown. The J gene is TRBJ2-7, the V gene TRBV6-1; 9 nucleotides align to TRBD1. This TCR derives from a boy between 2 and 15 years old with acute myeloid leukemia, due to receive a stem cell transplant. The input for sequencing was PBMCs, taken before TCRalphabeta/CD19-depleted stem cell transplant. The DNA for the CDR3 is TGTGCCAGCGCAGAGGGACAGGGTTACGAGCAGTACGTC. Its translation is CASAEGQGYEQYV.